The rows below give T cell receptor beta chains drawn from one sample of a study of T cell repertoires in cytomegalovirus infection. MiXCR, applied by TCRdb to the reads, yields one record per CDR3 protein. Found here are around 450,000 distinct CDR3 sequences, roughly 10% of them singletons; the top ten hold more than 8.5%. Sequencing was done on a sample of PBMCs. All receptors derive from a human donor in good health (CMV status not recorded). Some clones in this sample may be carry-over from other donors' samples. Both conserved end residues are part of each CDR3. Each record gives: V gene, clone size, J gene, D gene, CDR3 protein, CDR3 DNA. A D gene is named only where the DNA matches it firmly. Clone size is not always given. Where it is, it says once, few, many or a class for expanded clones.

V gene: TRBV19
clone size: many
J gene: TRBJ2-7
D gene: NA
CDR3 protein: CASSIGRAGRQYF
CDR3 DNA: TGTGCCAGTAGTATAGGCAGGGCCGGACGGCAGTACTTC

V gene: TRBV7-9
clone size: NA
J gene: TRBJ1-2
D gene: NA
CDR3 protein: CASSLNRGSFTF
CDR3 DNA: TGTGCCAGCAGCCTAAATCGGGGTTCATTCACCTTC

V gene: TRBV28
clone size: many
J gene: TRBJ2-7
D gene: NA
CDR3 protein: CASRNGRSAAEQYF
CDR3 DNA: TGTGCCAGCAGAAACGGGAGATCCGCGGCCGAGCAGTACTTC

V gene: TRBV28
clone size: few
J gene: TRBJ2-7
D gene: TRBD2
CDR3 protein: CASSFPKGAGESYEQYF
CDR3 DNA: TGTGCCAGCAGCTTCCCTAAGGGAGCGGGAGAGTCCTACGAGCAGTACTTC

V gene: TRBV6-5
clone size: many
J gene: TRBJ2-1
D gene: NA
CDR3 protein: CASRNIDEQFF
CDR3 DNA: TGTGCCAGCAGGAATATAGATGAGCAGTTCTTC

V gene: TRBV5-6
clone size: many
J gene: TRBJ1-1
D gene: NA
CDR3 protein: CASSSVWTEAFF
CDR3 DNA: TGTGCCAGCAGCTCGGTTTGGACTGAAGCTTTCTTT

V gene: TRBV20-1
clone size: many
J gene: TRBJ2-3
D gene: TRBD1
CDR3 protein: CSAPPRQGGTDTQYF
CDR3 DNA: TGCAGTGCTCCCCCACGACAGGGTGGTACAGATACGCAGTATTTT

V gene: TRBV7-3
clone size: few
J gene: TRBJ2-1
D gene: TRBD2
CDR3 protein: CASSLYGRARYNEQFF
CDR3 DNA: TGTGCCAGCAGCTTATACGGGAGGGCCAGGTACAATGAGCAGTTCTTC

V gene: TRBV3-1
clone size: few
J gene: TRBJ2-5
D gene: NA
CDR3 protein: CASSLRRDEETQYF
CDR3 DNA: TGTGCCAGCAGCCTCAGGAGGGACGAAGAGACCCAGTACTTC

V gene: TRBV3-1
clone size: few
J gene: TRBJ1-2
D gene: NA
CDR3 protein: CASSQEGPSYGYTF
CDR3 DNA: TGTGCCAGCAGCCAAGAGGGTCCCTCATATGGCTACACCTTC

V gene: TRBV20-1
clone size: once
J gene: TRBJ2-3
D gene: TRBD2
CDR3 protein: CSAPPGGGSTDTQYF
CDR3 DNA: TGCAGTGCTCCCCCCGGCGGGGGAAGCACAGATACGCAGTATTTT

V gene: TRBV29-1
clone size: few
J gene: TRBJ2-7
D gene: NA
CDR3 protein: CSVLGGRYEQYF
CDR3 DNA: TGCAGCGTTCTAGGGGGAAGGTACGAGCAGTACTTC

V gene: TRBV29-1
clone size: NA
J gene: TRBJ2-5
D gene: NA
CDR3 protein: CSGRGFSQETQYF
CDR3 DNA: TGCAGCGGAAGGGGTTTTTCACAAGAGACCCAGTACTTC

V gene: TRBV20-1
clone size: NA
J gene: TRBJ1-5
D gene: NA
CDR3 protein: CSAEGGGQPQHF
CDR3 DNA: TGCAGTGCTGAGGGCGGGGGTCAGCCCCAGCATTTT

V gene: TRBV29-1
clone size: many
J gene: TRBJ2-6
D gene: NA
CDR3 protein: CSVRGISGANVLTF
CDR3 DNA: TGCAGCGTTCGGGGGATCTCTGGGGCCAACGTCCTGACTTTC

V gene: TRBV10-3
clone size: many
J gene: TRBJ1-2
D gene: NA
CDR3 protein: CAISESTNRVLYGYTF
CDR3 DNA: TGTGCCATCAGTGAGTCGACAAACAGGGTGCTATATGGCTACACCTTC

V gene: TRBV10-3
clone size: many
J gene: TRBJ2-3
D gene: NA
CDR3 protein: CAISDDRSRDTQYF
CDR3 DNA: TGTGCCATCAGCGACGACAGGAGTAGGGATACGCAGTATTTT

V gene: TRBV7-3
clone size: many
J gene: TRBJ1-1
D gene: NA
CDR3 protein: CASSPAGPVTEAFF
CDR3 DNA: TGTGCCAGCAGCCCCGCAGGACCGGTCACTGAAGCTTTCTTT

V gene: TRBV11-3
clone size: many
J gene: TRBJ2-3
D gene: NA
CDR3 protein: CASSLVRDNTQYF
CDR3 DNA: TGTGCCAGCAGCTTAGTTCGGGACAATACGCAGTATTTT

V gene: TRBV2
clone size: few
J gene: TRBJ2-4
D gene: NA
CDR3 protein: CASMLDTTQYF
CDR3 DNA: TGTGCCAGCATGTTAGACACCACTCAGTACTTC

V gene: TRBV19
clone size: NA
J gene: TRBJ1-1
D gene: NA
CDR3 protein: CASSTDPQAPEAFF
CDR3 DNA: TGTGCCAGTAGTACCGACCCCCAGGCCCCTGAAGCTTTCTTT

V gene: TRBV12-3/TRBV12-4
clone size: few
J gene: TRBJ2-3
D gene: NA
CDR3 protein: CASRGGLMADTQYF
CDR3 DNA: TGTGCCAGCAGGGGGGGACTCATGGCAGATACGCAGTATTTT

V gene: TRBV7-9
clone size: NA
J gene: TRBJ1-2
D gene: NA
CDR3 protein: CASSDATGQSRGYTF
CDR3 DNA: TGTGCCAGCAGCGATGCAACCGGACAGTCTCGGGGCTACACCTTC

V gene: TRBV6-5
clone size: NA
J gene: TRBJ1-2
D gene: NA
CDR3 protein: CASSYSMAGYGYTF
CDR3 DNA: TGTGCCAGCAGTTACTCGATGGCGGGTTATGGCTACACCTTC

V gene: TRBV7-2
clone size: many
J gene: TRBJ2-1
D gene: NA
CDR3 protein: CASSLTQGGGQVAQFF
CDR3 DNA: TGTGCCAGCAGCTTAACCCAGGGTGGGGGACAAGTCGCGCAGTTCTTC

V gene: TRBV28
clone size: NA
J gene: TRBJ2-1
D gene: TRBD2
CDR3 protein: CASSSLAGGSPYNEQFF
CDR3 DNA: TGTGCCAGCAGTTCTCTAGCGGGAGGGTCGCCCTACAATGAGCAGTTCTTC

V gene: TRBV20-1
clone size: many
J gene: TRBJ1-2
D gene: TRBD1
CDR3 protein: CSAASRGIINYGYTF
CDR3 DNA: TGCAGTGCGGCCTCCAGGGGGATAATTAACTATGGCTACACCTTC

V gene: TRBV20-1
clone size: many
J gene: TRBJ2-5
D gene: NA
CDR3 protein: CSAPDYSQETQYF
CDR3 DNA: TGCAGTGCACCGGACTACTCACAAGAGACCCAGTACTTC

V gene: TRBV2
clone size: NA
J gene: TRBJ2-7
D gene: NA
CDR3 protein: CASGATYTPGYEQYF
CDR3 DNA: TGTGCCTCAGGAGCGACTTACACGCCGGGGTACGAGCAGTACTTC

V gene: TRBV7-9
clone size: many
J gene: TRBJ1-1
D gene: NA
CDR3 protein: CASSLAASSPEAFF
CDR3 DNA: TGTGCCAGCAGCTTAGCGGCGTCCAGCCCCGAAGCTTTCTTT

V gene: TRBV19
clone size: many
J gene: TRBJ1-2
D gene: NA
CDR3 protein: CASSITDPLYGYTF
CDR3 DNA: TGTGCCAGTAGTATAACGGACCCTCTCTATGGCTACACCTTC

V gene: TRBV6-5
clone size: few
J gene: TRBJ1-1
D gene: TRBD1
CDR3 protein: CASSQSTGGRTEAFF
CDR3 DNA: TGTGCCAGCAGTCAGAGCACAGGGGGCAGAACTGAAGCTTTCTTT

V gene: TRBV9
clone size: many
J gene: TRBJ1-5
D gene: TRBD1
CDR3 protein: CASSPEGASNQPQHF
CDR3 DNA: TGTGCCAGCAGCCCGGAGGGGGCCTCCAATCAGCCCCAGCATTTT

V gene: TRBV12-3/TRBV12-4
clone size: many
J gene: TRBJ2-3
D gene: NA
CDR3 protein: CASSLDPGHSDTQYF
CDR3 DNA: TGTGCCAGCAGTTTAGACCCAGGGCACAGTGATACGCAGTATTTT

V gene: TRBV19
clone size: few
J gene: TRBJ1-1
D gene: TRBD1
CDR3 protein: CASSTIQGAPEAFF
CDR3 DNA: TGTGCCAGTAGTACGATACAGGGGGCCCCTGAAGCTTTCTTT

V gene: TRBV7-9
clone size: few
J gene: TRBJ2-2
D gene: TRBD2
CDR3 protein: CASSLSPSGRYWGAGELFF
CDR3 DNA: TGTGCCAGCAGCTTATCCCCTAGCGGACGGTATTGGGGCGCCGGGGAGCTGTTTTTT

V gene: TRBV6-6
clone size: few
J gene: TRBJ2-6
D gene: NA
CDR3 protein: CASTLRGGSGANVLTF
CDR3 DNA: TGTGCCAGCACTCTACGTGGGGGCTCTGGGGCCAACGTCCTGACTTTC

V gene: TRBV7-3
clone size: many
J gene: TRBJ1-1
D gene: NA
CDR3 protein: CASSLNPLSRPTEAFF
CDR3 DNA: TGTGCCAGCAGCTTAAATCCCCTGTCACGGCCCACTGAAGCTTTCTTT

V gene: TRBV20-1
clone size: NA
J gene: TRBJ2-3
D gene: NA
CDR3 protein: CSARVPRRGRTDTQYF
CDR3 DNA: TGCAGTGCTAGAGTCCCCCGGCGGGGGCGCACAGATACGCAGTATTTT

V gene: TRBV27
clone size: many
J gene: TRBJ1-3
D gene: NA
CDR3 protein: CASSFLQGNTIYF
CDR3 DNA: TGTGCCAGCAGTTTCTTACAGGGAAACACCATATATTTT

V gene: TRBV12-3/TRBV12-4
clone size: many
J gene: TRBJ1-3
D gene: TRBD1
CDR3 protein: CASSPRTGGIRFSGNTIYF
CDR3 DNA: TGTGCCAGCAGCCCCCGGACAGGGGGCATCAGATTCTCTGGAAACACCATATATTTT

V gene: TRBV28
clone size: NA
J gene: TRBJ2-4
D gene: TRBD1
CDR3 protein: CASSPIGQGFSNIQYF
CDR3 DNA: TGTGCCAGCAGCCCGATCGGACAGGGTTTTTCAAACATTCAGTACTTC

V gene: TRBV14
clone size: NA
J gene: TRBJ2-2
D gene: NA
CDR3 protein: CASSQFLRAYTGELFF
CDR3 DNA: TGTGCCAGCAGCCAATTTTTGAGGGCTTACACCGGGGAGCTGTTTTTT

V gene: TRBV7-2
clone size: many
J gene: TRBJ2-4
D gene: TRBD2
CDR3 protein: CASSLAGGRSKNIQYF
CDR3 DNA: TGTGCCAGCAGCTTAGCTGGCGGGAGATCCAAAAACATTCAGTACTTC

V gene: TRBV20-1
clone size: many
J gene: TRBJ2-1
D gene: TRBD2
CDR3 protein: CSATPSGYRGRGEFF
CDR3 DNA: TGCAGTGCTACGCCCTCTGGCTATCGGGGTCGGGGGGAGTTCTTC

V gene: TRBV28
clone size: many
J gene: TRBJ1-2
D gene: NA
CDR3 protein: CASRPSGANYGYTF
CDR3 DNA: TGTGCCAGCAGACCCTCAGGAGCTAACTATGGCTACACCTTC

V gene: TRBV25-1
clone size: many
J gene: TRBJ1-5
D gene: NA
CDR3 protein: CASSESGTSGNQPQHF
CDR3 DNA: TGTGCCAGCAGTGAATCGGGCACCTCCGGCAATCAGCCCCAGCATTTT

V gene: TRBV27
clone size: few
J gene: TRBJ2-2
D gene: NA
CDR3 protein: CASRKQGNTGELFF
CDR3 DNA: TGTGCCAGCAGGAAACAGGGGAACACCGGGGAGCTGTTTTTT

V gene: TRBV6-2/TRBV6-3
clone size: NA
J gene: TRBJ1-1
D gene: TRBD1
CDR3 protein: CASAGTGLGATEAFF
CDR3 DNA: TGTGCCAGCGCCGGGACAGGCCTCGGAGCCACTGAAGCTTTCTTT

V gene: TRBV7-2
clone size: NA
J gene: TRBJ2-2
D gene: TRBD1
CDR3 protein: CASSSGQGRFRELFF
CDR3 DNA: TGTGCCAGCAGCTCCGGACAGGGGAGATTCCGGGAGCTGTTTTTT

V gene: TRBV6-1
clone size: many
J gene: TRBJ1-2
D gene: NA
CDR3 protein: CASSEALGSLNYGYTF
CDR3 DNA: TGTGCCAGCAGTGAAGCCCTGGGCAGCTTGAACTATGGCTACACCTTC

V gene: TRBV11-3
clone size: NA
J gene: TRBJ2-1
D gene: TRBD2
CDR3 protein: CASSIAGGWYNEQFF
CDR3 DNA: TGTGCCAGCAGCATAGCGGGAGGATGGTACAATGAGCAGTTCTTC

V gene: TRBV12-3/TRBV12-4
clone size: many
J gene: TRBJ1-2
D gene: NA
CDR3 protein: CASSFRAGGGGYTF
CDR3 DNA: TGTGCCAGCAGTTTTCGGGCCGGGGGTGGTGGCTACACCTTC

V gene: TRBV4-2
clone size: many
J gene: TRBJ2-1
D gene: NA
CDR3 protein: CASSQVPRKLDEQFF
CDR3 DNA: TGTGCCAGCAGCCAAGTCCCGAGGAAGCTCGATGAGCAGTTCTTC

V gene: TRBV5-8
clone size: few
J gene: TRBJ1-1
D gene: NA
CDR3 protein: CASSLHPRGLLNLNTEAFF
CDR3 DNA: TGTGCCAGCAGCTTACACCCCCGGGGCCTCCTAAATCTTAACACTGAAGCTTTCTTT